Listed here are 11 T cell receptor beta chains from one sample, sequenced in a study of T cell repertoires in cytomegalovirus infection. TCRdb analysed the reads with MiXCR anew, one entry per CDR3 protein. The sample yields under 850,000 distinct CDR3 sequences, 30% to 35% seen once. For these receptors, no antigen is known. The input for sequencing was cultured PBMCs, taken from culture after CMV antigen stimulation. The receptors originated from a human donor in good health (CMV status not recorded). Some clones in this sample may be carry-over from other donors' samples.

CDR3 nucleotides: TGCAGTGCACGAGGGGGGGGCACCATATATTTT. Protein sequence: CSARGGGTIYF. The J gene is TRBJ1-3, the V gene TRBV20-1; D is possibly TRBD1 (6 bases). The germline CDR1 and CDR2 sequences are DFQATT and SNEGSKA (reference sequence). Trimming left V 6 bases short and J 9 bases short, with 12 bases between. This CDR3 is 11 amino acids long.

The chain links TRBV6-2 or TRBV6-3 to TRBJ2-1, with unresolved D. V lost 8 bases to trimming and J lost 4 bases, with 18 bases between them. The CDR3 extends over 15 amino acids. Germline loops: CDR1 MNHEY, CDR2 SVGEGT. The CDR3 nucleotides are TGTGCCAGCTCCTTTTCCCCCCCTCCGTACAATGAGCAGTTCTTC. The encoded protein is CASSFSPPPYNEQFF.

This chain uses TRBV12-3 or TRBV12-4 with TRBJ2-1; weak D call: TRBD2 (6 bases). The CDR3 runs to 13 residues. Trimming took off 8 bases at V and 12 bases at J, with 20 bases between the two ends. The CDR3 loop is CASQRRGAGSQFF. CDR3 DNA: TGTGCCAGCCAACGGAGGGGAGCGGGCTCGCAGTTCTTC.

This clonotype has a single count. A read error is possible here, since a much larger clone lies one base away. The V call is TRBV7-2, the J call TRBJ2-5; TRBD2 aligns across 9 bases. The CDR3 has 19 amino acids. V was pared by 1 base and J by 3 bases, with 15 bases of the junction left unmatched. Germline CDR1 is SGHTA and CDR2 is FQGNSA. The CDR3: CASSLVGRWAGGGEETQYF. The CDR3 region has the DNA TGTGCCAGCAGCTTAGTCGGGAGATGGGCTGGCGGGGGGGAAGAGACCCAGTACTTC.

V usage is TRBV19 and J usage is TRBJ2-1; D is uncertain. V was shortened by 5 bases and J by 7 bases, with 18 bases between the two germline ends. CDR3 size: 15 residues. In germline, CDR1 is LNHDA, CDR2 SQIVND (reference sequence). CDR3 nucleotide sequence: TGTGCCAGTAGTTATGGGGATACCCTGGGGAATGAGCAGTTCTTC. The encoded protein is CASSYGDTLGNEQFF.

A few counts support this clonotype. The chain uses TRBV11-2 and TRBJ2-7; tentatively, D is TRBD2 (6 bases). The CDR3 is made up of 15 amino acids. Trimming took 1 base from V and 2 from J, leaving 12 bases between them. The germline CDR1 and CDR2 sequences are SGHAT and FQNNGV. The CDR3 protein is CASSLVSSETYEQYF. In DNA, the CDR3 is TGTGCCAGCAGCTTAGTCTCTAGCGAAACCTACGAGCAGTACTTC.

This clonotype was seen only a few times. The chain joins TRBV6-6 to TRBJ1-1, with D possibly being TRBD1 (6 bases). The CDR3 length is 14 residues. Trimming stripped 7 bases from V and 2 bases from J, with 14 bases between. CDR1 MNHNY and CDR2 SVGAGI come from the germline V gene (reference sequence). The DNA of the CDR3 is TGTGCCAGCACTAACACACAGGGTAACACTGAAGCTTTCTTT. It specifies CASTNTQGNTEAFF.

This chain links TRBV11-2 with TRBJ2-2; possible D gene TRBD2, 5 bases. Germline V gene data show CDR1 as SGHAT and CDR2 as FQNNGV. This CDR3 has 15 amino acids. Trimming removed 5 bases from V and 0 bases from J, with 10 bases in between. CDR3 nucleotide sequence: TGTGCCAGCAGCAAAGACGGGGCGAACACCGGGGAGCTGTTTTTT. Translation gives CASSKDGANTGELFF.

This chain connects TRBV2 to TRBJ2-7; D is unresolved. The CDR3 consists of 13 residues. The V end was cut by 6 bases, the J end by 9 bases, with 18 bases between. CDR1 and CDR2 (germline): SNHLY, FYNNEI. The CDR3 protein is CASSALILRLQYF. CDR3 coding DNA: TGTGCCAGCAGCGCACTGATACTTAGGTTGCAGTACTTC.

The V call is TRBV12-3 or TRBV12-4, the J call TRBJ1-3; no reliable D call. The CDR3 sequence is 14 residues long. V was cut by 8 bases and J by 4 bases, with 15 bases left in between. CDR3 bases: TGTGCCAGCTCCGTCGAGGGCGCCGGAAACACCATATATTTT. This encodes CASSVEGAGNTIYF.

The V call is TRBV7-9, the J call TRBJ1-3, with D possibly TRBD1 on 5 matching bases. V lost 5 bases and J 0 bases, leaving 14 bases between the germline ends. Germline lookup yields CDR1 SEHNR and CDR2 FQNEAQ (reference sequence). The CDR3 has 16 residues. The CDR3 bases are TGTGCCAGCAGCGAGCTAAGGGGCTCCTCTGGAAACACCATATATTTT. This translates into CASSELRGSSGNTIYF.